This is a list of T cell receptor beta chains from one sample in a study of blood T cell repertoires in COVID-19. Profiled with immunoSEQ multiplex PCR; TCRdb holds only in-frame clones, not every one. The sample holds 200,000 to 250,000 clones, around 84% seen once. The sequencing input was peripheral blood. The receptors come from a man under 40 with active or convalescent COVID-19. The CDR3 runs from the conserved cysteine through the conserved F or W. A D gene is named only where the DNA matches it firmly. Some rows have no size entry. The others give once, few or many, or a class for an expanded clone.

D: .
size: .
J: TRBJ1-3
V: TRBV5-1
DNA: TGCGCCAGCAGCTTGGTCGGGGGCTCTGGAAACACCATATATTTT
CDR3: CASSLVGGSGNTIYF

D: .
size: .
J: TRBJ1-3
V: TRBV3-1/TRBV3-2
DNA: TGTGCCAGCAGCCAAGAAGGAGGGGCGCTGGGAAACACCATATATTTT
CDR3: CASSQEGGALGNTIYF

D: TRBD2
size: .
J: TRBJ2-7
V: TRBV29-1
DNA: TGCAGCGCAGGACTAGCCGGGTACGAGCAGTACTTC
CDR3: CSAGLAGYEQYF

D: .
size: .
J: TRBJ1-4
V: TRBV2
DNA: TGTGCCAGCAGGGTAACGGCAACTAATGAAAAACTGTTTTTT
CDR3: CASRVTATNEKLFF

D: .
size: .
J: TRBJ2-1
V: TRBV14
DNA: TGTGCCAGCAGTCGACGGCAGGGGCATCGCAATGAGCAGTTCTTC
CDR3: CASSRRQGHRNEQFF

D: .
size: .
J: TRBJ1-2
V: TRBV6-6
DNA: TGTGCCAGCAGCCCTGAGGGTGGACAGACCTACTATGGCTACACCTTC
CDR3: CASSPEGGQTYYGYTF

D: .
size: .
J: TRBJ2-7
V: TRBV19
DNA: TGTGCCAGTAGTATAATAACGTCGGGGGTAGCGGCACCTTACGAGCAGTACTTC
CDR3: CASSIITSGVAAPYEQYF

D: TRBD2
size: .
J: TRBJ2-7
V: TRBV27
DNA: TGTGCCAGCAGTTTATCGAGCGGGAGGGCCTACGAGCAGTACTTC
CDR3: CASSLSSGRAYEQYF

D: .
size: .
J: TRBJ1-1
V: TRBV5-6
DNA: TGTGCCAGCAGCTTGATCAGGTCGGCTGACACTGAAGCTTTCTTT
CDR3: CASSLIRSADTEAFF

D: TRBD1
size: .
J: TRBJ2-5
V: TRBV27
DNA: TGTGCCAGCAGTTTACGGGACAGCCAAGAGACCCAGTACTTC
CDR3: CASSLRDSQETQYF

D: TRBD1
size: .
J: TRBJ1-6
V: TRBV7-2
DNA: TGTGCCAGCAGCACCTACCGGGACAGGGGATATTCACCCCTCCACTTT
CDR3: CASSTYRDRGYSPLHF

D: .
size: .
J: TRBJ1-6
V: TRBV5-1
DNA: TGCGCCAGCACCCACGGGGGGGGTTCACCCCTCCACTTT
CDR3: CASTHGGGSPLHF

D: .
size: .
J: TRBJ1-5
V: TRBV2
DNA: TGTGCCAGCAGTTTGGCTAATCAGCCCCAGCATTTT
CDR3: CASSLANQPQHF

D: .
size: .
J: TRBJ2-1
V: TRBV28
DNA: TGTGCCAGCAGTTTAATTCTCTACGAGCAGTTCTTC
CDR3: CASSLILYEQFF

D: TRBD1
size: .
J: TRBJ1-4
V: TRBV6-2/TRBV6-3
DNA: TGTGCCAGCAGTACCGGGACAGGCAATGAAAAACTGTTTTTT
CDR3: CASSTGTGNEKLFF

D: .
size: .
J: TRBJ2-2
V: TRBV28
DNA: TGTGCCAGCAGTCAAAGCGACCGCACCGGGGAGCTGTTTTTT
CDR3: CASSQSDRTGELFF

D: TRBD1
size: .
J: TRBJ2-2
V: TRBV5-1
DNA: TGCGCCAGCAGCTACCTTATCGGACAGGGGGCGAACACCGGGGAGCTGTTTTTT
CDR3: CASSYLIGQGANTGELFF

D: TRBD1
size: once
J: TRBJ1-1
V: TRBV28
DNA: TGTGCCAGCAGCCTACAGGGGGCGCGGACTGAAGCTTTCTTT
CDR3: CASSLQGARTEAFF

D: .
size: .
J: TRBJ2-3
V: TRBV2
DNA: TGTGCCAGCCCCAAGGACCTAGCTAGCACAGATACGCAGTATTTT
CDR3: CASPKDLASTDTQYF

D: TRBD2
size: .
J: TRBJ2-4
V: TRBV2
DNA: TGTGCCAGCAGCGGTAGCGGGAAAAACATTCAGTACTTC
CDR3: CASSGSGKNIQYF

D: TRBD2
size: .
J: TRBJ2-3
V: TRBV28
DNA: TGTGCCAGCAGTTCTAGCGGGAGACGGTCGGCGGGAGATACGCAGTATTTT
CDR3: CASSSSGRRSAGDTQYF

D: TRBD2
size: .
J: TRBJ2-1
V: TRBV5-1
DNA: TGCGCCAGCAGCTGGGGGCTAGCGGGAGAGGGTGAGCAGTTCTTC
CDR3: CASSWGLAGEGEQFF

D: TRBD2
size: .
J: TRBJ2-3
V: TRBV5-4
DNA: TGTGCCAGCAGCCCTTGGGGGCTAGCGGGGGGCGCAGATACGCAGTATTTT
CDR3: CASSPWGLAGGADTQYF

D: .
size: .
J: TRBJ1-3
V: TRBV6-5
DNA: TGTGCCAGCAGTTACGACAGGTTCGCTGGAAACACCATATATTTT
CDR3: CASSYDRFAGNTIYF

D: TRBD1
size: .
J: TRBJ2-7
V: TRBV28
DNA: TGTGCCAGCAGCCACTCCGGGACAGGGGGGTACGAGCAGTACTTC
CDR3: CASSHSGTGGYEQYF

D: TRBD1
size: .
J: TRBJ1-5
V: TRBV7-2
DNA: TGTGCCAGCAGCCTCGGGACAGGGGATCAGCCCCAGCATTTT
CDR3: CASSLGTGDQPQHF

D: .
size: .
J: TRBJ2-7
V: TRBV10-2
DNA: TGCGCCAGCGGTGGCAGGGAATACGAGCAGTACTTC
CDR3: CASGGREYEQYF

D: TRBD2
size: .
J: TRBJ2-6
V: TRBV9
DNA: TGTGCCAGCAGCCCCCGGGAGGGCTCTGGGGCCAACGTCCTGACTTTC
CDR3: CASSPREGSGANVLTF

D: TRBD1
size: .
J: TRBJ1-1
V: TRBV7-9
DNA: TGTGCCAGCAGCTCTGGGACAGGGGGCGCGAACACTGAAGCTTTCTTT
CDR3: CASSSGTGGANTEAFF